This T cell receptor (beta chain) was observed in a study of blood T cells in healthy people across ages. The study's findings and limits: Using unsorted PBMCs precluded a conclusive naive versus antigen-experienced comparison.

The CDR3 extends over 10 amino acids. Germline CDR1 SQVTM, CDR2 ANQGSEA. A second roughly 6 to 11 cycle PCR used barcoded and J-beta primers. Each of the cDNA molecules was tagged by a template-switch adaptor with 12 random nucleotides. TCRdb independently ran MiXCR on the 5' RACE reads; one entry per CDR3 protein. The sample has around 800,000 distinct CDR3 sequences, approximately 67% seen once; the top ten hold roughly 25%. This clonotype was observed many times. The antigen is not known. The V and J genes are TRBV29-1 and TRBJ2-1; 9 nucleotides align to TRBD1. The sequence was collected from a man in his thirties or forties in good health. The sample taken for sequencing was blood. CDR3 nucleotide sequence: TGCTCGACAGGGGGCAATGAGCAGTTCTTC. It encodes CSTGGNEQFF.